A selection of T cell receptor beta chains follows, all from one sample in a study of shared clonotypes between healthy human individuals. Assay used: immunoSEQ multiplex PCR; TCRdb lists only in-frame clones, some missing. Among roughly 2.4 million clones listed, almost 96% were seen once. Sequencing was done on a sample of naive CD4+ T cells sorted from blood. The receptors come from a man between 18 and 35 years old in good health. Each CDR3 is given with its conserved first and last residue. D genes are given only for firm matches. Not all rows give a size; the values are once, few, many and, for expanded clones, a class.

clone_size: .
d_call: TRBD1
v_call: TRBV10-3
j_call: TRBJ2-5
cdr3_nt: TGTGCCTCACAACGGACAGGCGGGGAGACCCAGTACTTC
cdr3_aa: CASQRTGGETQYF

clone_size: .
d_call: TRBD1
v_call: TRBV6-5
j_call: TRBJ2-1
cdr3_nt: TGTGCCAGCAGTTACTCGTGGCAGGGGGCAAAGAATGAGCAGTTCTTC
cdr3_aa: CASSYSWQGAKNEQFF

clone_size: .
d_call: TRBD2
v_call: TRBV19
j_call: TRBJ2-2
cdr3_nt: TGTGCCAGTAGTTCTAGCGGAAACACCGGGGAGCTGTTTTTT
cdr3_aa: CASSSSGNTGELFF

clone_size: .
d_call: TRBD1
v_call: TRBV7-9
j_call: TRBJ1-2
cdr3_nt: TGTGCCAGCAGCTTAAGGCAGGGGGATGGCTACACCTTC
cdr3_aa: CASSLRQGDGYTF

clone_size: once
d_call: TRBD2
v_call: TRBV5-1
j_call: TRBJ2-2
cdr3_nt: TGCGCCAGCAGCTTCTTCGCGGGAGGGGAACCTGGGGAGCTGTTTTTT
cdr3_aa: CASSFFAGGEPGELFF

clone_size: .
d_call: TRBD1
v_call: TRBV27
j_call: TRBJ2-7
cdr3_nt: TGTGCCAGCAAAACCGGGACAGGGGGACGAGGGGAGCAGTACTTC
cdr3_aa: CASKTGTGGRGEQYF

clone_size: .
d_call: .
v_call: TRBV7-2
j_call: TRBJ2-3
cdr3_nt: TGTGCCAGCAGCTTAGCGGTTAAATACACTAGCACAGATACGCAGTATTTT
cdr3_aa: CASSLAVKYTSTDTQYF

clone_size: .
d_call: .
v_call: TRBV2
j_call: TRBJ2-7
cdr3_nt: TGTGCCAGCAGACACAGGGACGGCGACGAGCAGTACTTC
cdr3_aa: CASRHRDGDEQYF

clone_size: .
d_call: TRBD2
v_call: TRBV6-4
j_call: TRBJ2-1
cdr3_nt: TGTGCCAGCAGTGGGCGCGCGGGGGTGCCCAATGAGCAGTTCTTC
cdr3_aa: CASSGRAGVPNEQFF

clone_size: .
d_call: .
v_call: TRBV6-1
j_call: TRBJ1-2
cdr3_nt: TGTGCCAGCAGTCAAGACATTATCTATGGCTACACCTTC
cdr3_aa: CASSQDIIYGYTF

clone_size: .
d_call: .
v_call: TRBV18
j_call: TRBJ1-5
cdr3_nt: TGTGCCAGCTCACGGGGAGAAGGCAATCAGCCCCAGCATTTT
cdr3_aa: CASSRGEGNQPQHF

clone_size: .
d_call: .
v_call: TRBV5-4
j_call: TRBJ2-2
cdr3_nt: TGTGCCAGCAGCGAAACGGCTAGCGACACCGGGGAGCTGTTTTTT
cdr3_aa: CASSETASDTGELFF

clone_size: .
d_call: .
v_call: TRBV11-2
j_call: TRBJ2-7
cdr3_nt: TGTGCCAGCAGCTCCACGTATCCCGAGCAGTACTTC
cdr3_aa: CASSSTYPEQYF

clone_size: .
d_call: .
v_call: TRBV11-2
j_call: TRBJ1-2
cdr3_nt: TGTGCCAGCAGCTTAACCCGTGGGGAGAGGGGCTACACCTTC
cdr3_aa: CASSLTRGERGYTF

clone_size: .
d_call: TRBD2
v_call: TRBV30
j_call: TRBJ2-5
cdr3_nt: TGTGCCTCGACTAGCGGGGGGGCCGAGACCCAGTACTTC
cdr3_aa: CASTSGGAETQYF

clone_size: .
d_call: TRBD1
v_call: TRBV5-4
j_call: TRBJ1-2
cdr3_nt: TGTGCCAGCAGTCGGCCCGGGACAGGGGACGGCTACACCTTC
cdr3_aa: CASSRPGTGDGYTF

clone_size: .
d_call: .
v_call: TRBV6-6
j_call: TRBJ1-2
cdr3_nt: TGTGCCAGCAGTTCGGACGTCTCAAAAGGCTACACCTTC
cdr3_aa: CASSSDVSKGYTF